Listed below are T cell receptor beta chains from one sample, sequenced in a study of cytotoxic CD8 clonotypes in ibrutinib-treated CLL. Some clones are missing from TCRdb's copy, which holds only in-frame ones; the method was immunoSEQ multiplex PCR. The sample includes 130,000 or so clones, approximately 83% of them seen just once. This specimen consisted of PBMCs, obtained after 24 months of ibrutinib treatment. The receptors come from a human donor with chronic lymphocytic leukemia. Both conserved end residues are part of each CDR3. The D gene is left open where the match is weak. For some rows the clone size is stated as once, few or many, or as a class when expanded; others skip it.

abundance: NA
v_gene: TRBV15
d_gene: NA
j_gene: TRBJ2-3
CDR3nt: TGTGCCACCAGCAGGGTCGGGGCAGATACGCAGTATTTT
CDR3aa: CATSRVGADTQYF

abundance: few
v_gene: TRBV5-1
d_gene: NA
j_gene: TRBJ2-5
CDR3nt: TGCGCCAGCAGCTTGGCCCTACCCCCGCAAGAGACCCAGTACTTC
CDR3aa: CASSLALPPQETQYF

abundance: once
v_gene: TRBV6-5
d_gene: NA
j_gene: TRBJ2-7
CDR3nt: TGTGCCAGCAGTTACTTCGGGGCGGCCTACGAGCAGTACTTC
CDR3aa: CASSYFGAAYEQYF

abundance: NA
v_gene: TRBV14
d_gene: NA
j_gene: TRBJ1-1
CDR3nt: TGTGCCAGCAGCCAAGGGGGTTTCGGGAACACTGAAGCTTTCTTT
CDR3aa: CASSQGGFGNTEAFF

abundance: NA
v_gene: TRBV19
d_gene: NA
j_gene: TRBJ2-5
CDR3nt: TGTGCCAGTAGTGGAGGGCGGACCCAAGAGACCCAGTACTTC
CDR3aa: CASSGGRTQETQYF

abundance: once
v_gene: TRBV9
d_gene: NA
j_gene: TRBJ2-3
CDR3nt: TGTGCCAGCAGCGTAGCCAGTGGGAGGATGGCAGATACGCAGTATTTT
CDR3aa: CASSVASGRMADTQYF

abundance: NA
v_gene: TRBV15
d_gene: NA
j_gene: TRBJ2-7
CDR3nt: TGTGCCACCAGCTCCGGACTTACTACCTACGAGCAGTACTTC
CDR3aa: CATSSGLTTYEQYF

abundance: NA
v_gene: TRBV7-9
d_gene: TRBD1
j_gene: TRBJ1-4
CDR3nt: TGTGCCAGCTCTTTGACAGGGAAAAATGAAAAACTGTTTTTT
CDR3aa: CASSLTGKNEKLFF

abundance: NA
v_gene: TRBV2
d_gene: TRBD2
j_gene: TRBJ2-1
CDR3nt: TGTGCCAGCAAATACCAGCGGGAGGGTCCCCGGGGGGGGTTCTTC
CDR3aa: CASKYQREGPRGGFF

abundance: NA
v_gene: TRBV6-6
d_gene: TRBD1
j_gene: TRBJ2-7
CDR3nt: TGTGCCAGCAGGACCGGGACAGGGGAAGAGCAGTACTTC
CDR3aa: CASRTGTGEEQYF

abundance: NA
v_gene: TRBV2
d_gene: NA
j_gene: TRBJ1-1
CDR3nt: TGTGCCAGCAGTGAGGACAGTTACAAGGAAGCTTTCTTT
CDR3aa: CASSEDSYKEAFF

abundance: NA
v_gene: TRBV7-9
d_gene: NA
j_gene: TRBJ1-1
CDR3nt: TGTGCCAGCAGCTTATTGGCAGGGAAAACTGAAGCTTTCTTT
CDR3aa: CASSLLAGKTEAFF

abundance: NA
v_gene: TRBV28
d_gene: TRBD2
j_gene: TRBJ2-1
CDR3nt: TGTGCCAGCAGTCCCAGACTAGCGGGGCGGAATGAGCAGTTCTTC
CDR3aa: CASSPRLAGRNEQFF

abundance: once
v_gene: TRBV5-1
d_gene: NA
j_gene: TRBJ2-1
CDR3nt: TGCGCCAGCAGCGCCAACTCCGGGGGTAGCTACAATGAGCAGTTCTTC
CDR3aa: CASSANSGGSYNEQFF

abundance: once
v_gene: TRBV19
d_gene: TRBD1
j_gene: TRBJ2-2
CDR3nt: TGTGCCTGTCACAGGGGGCCCGGGGAGCTGTTTTTT
CDR3aa: CACHRGPGELFF

abundance: medium-sized
v_gene: TRBV5-1
d_gene: TRBD1
j_gene: TRBJ2-7
CDR3nt: TGCGCCAGCAGCCTTTTGACAGGGGCTCCCGAGCAGTACTTC
CDR3aa: CASSLLTGAPEQYF

abundance: NA
v_gene: TRBV18
d_gene: NA
j_gene: TRBJ2-7
CDR3nt: TGTGCCAGCTCACCGATCCAGGGGAGTAAAGAGCAGTACTTC
CDR3aa: CASSPIQGSKEQYF

abundance: NA
v_gene: TRBV6-1
d_gene: NA
j_gene: TRBJ1-3
CDR3nt: TGTGCCAGCAGTGAATTCGTGGGGGGCTCTGGAAACACCATATATTTT
CDR3aa: CASSEFVGGSGNTIYF

abundance: NA
v_gene: TRBV7-3
d_gene: TRBD1
j_gene: TRBJ2-3
CDR3nt: TGTGCCACTAGCAGGGGGCGGGAAACAGATACGCAGTATTTT
CDR3aa: CATSRGRETDTQYF

abundance: NA
v_gene: TRBV7-2
d_gene: NA
j_gene: TRBJ2-7
CDR3nt: TGTGCCAGCAGCCCGTCCTTCAGGGTACGGAACTACGAGCAGTACTTC
CDR3aa: CASSPSFRVRNYEQYF

abundance: NA
v_gene: TRBV9
d_gene: TRBD2
j_gene: TRBJ2-5
CDR3nt: TGTGCCAGCAGCGTAGGAGCCCTTCTATACTCCCCACTAGCGGGGCTTGAGACCCAGTACTTC
CDR3aa: CASSVGALLYSPLAGLETQYF

abundance: NA
v_gene: TRBV4-3
d_gene: NA
j_gene: TRBJ1-2
CDR3nt: TGCGCCAGCAGCCAAGGTGGTGGGGTGTCCTATGGCTACACCTTC
CDR3aa: CASSQGGGVSYGYTF

abundance: NA
v_gene: TRBV2
d_gene: NA
j_gene: TRBJ1-5
CDR3nt: TGTGCCAGCAGTGAACGGGCAGGCAATCAGCCCCAGCATTTT
CDR3aa: CASSERAGNQPQHF

abundance: NA
v_gene: TRBV28
d_gene: NA
j_gene: TRBJ2-1
CDR3nt: TGTGCCAGCAGCTCTCGACGGACGGGGCTATCTTCCTACAATGAGCAGTTCTTC
CDR3aa: CASSSRRTGLSSYNEQFF

abundance: NA
v_gene: TRBV5-1
d_gene: NA
j_gene: TRBJ2-6
CDR3nt: TGCGCCAGCAGCTTGCCTTCGATCTCAGGGGCCCGCTCTGGGGCCAACGTCCTGACTTTC
CDR3aa: CASSLPSISGARSGANVLTF

abundance: NA
v_gene: TRBV11-3
d_gene: NA
j_gene: TRBJ2-1
CDR3nt: TGTGCCAGCAGCGCCGACCGACACAATGAGCAGTTCTTC
CDR3aa: CASSADRHNEQFF

abundance: NA
v_gene: TRBV18
d_gene: NA
j_gene: TRBJ2-2
CDR3nt: TGTGCCAGCTCACCACAGGGAAACACCGGGGAGCTGTTTTTT
CDR3aa: CASSPQGNTGELFF

abundance: NA
v_gene: TRBV11-2
d_gene: TRBD2
j_gene: TRBJ2-3
CDR3nt: TGTGCCAGCAGCCTCCAGCCTTTTTTGCGGGGGTTCACAGATACGCAGTATTTT
CDR3aa: CASSLQPFLRGFTDTQYF

abundance: once
v_gene: TRBV1
d_gene: NA
j_gene: TRBJ2-2
CDR3nt: TGCACCAGCAGCCAAGTTTACGGCGGGGCGAACACCGGGGAGCTGTTTTTT
CDR3aa: CTSSQVYGGANTGELFF

abundance: NA
v_gene: TRBV19
d_gene: TRBD2
j_gene: TRBJ2-1
CDR3nt: TGTGCCAGTAGTAGAGGACTAGCGGGGGTTACGGAGCAGTTCTTC
CDR3aa: CASSRGLAGVTEQFF

abundance: NA
v_gene: TRBV28
d_gene: NA
j_gene: TRBJ1-6
CDR3nt: TGTGCCAGCAGTCCCCCACGGGGGGCCGGGTCACCCCTCCACTTT
CDR3aa: CASSPPRGAGSPLHF

abundance: NA
v_gene: TRBV6-5
d_gene: NA
j_gene: TRBJ1-1
CDR3nt: TGTGCCAGCAGTTACAGCGGGGTGTCGGGCACTGAAGCTTTCTTT
CDR3aa: CASSYSGVSGTEAFF

abundance: NA
v_gene: TRBV28
d_gene: NA
j_gene: TRBJ2-1
CDR3nt: TGTGCCAGCGGCTCCGGGACCAGGGGTGTGGGGCAGTTCTTC
CDR3aa: CASGSGTRGVGQFF

abundance: NA
v_gene: TRBV6-1
d_gene: NA
j_gene: TRBJ2-5
CDR3nt: TGTGCCAGCAGTGCCCTTTGGGATGGGACCCAGTACTTC
CDR3aa: CASSALWDGTQYF

abundance: NA
v_gene: TRBV27
d_gene: NA
j_gene: TRBJ2-7
CDR3nt: TGTGCCAGCAGCTCCTGGGGACCAAGCGAGCAGTACTTC
CDR3aa: CASSSWGPSEQYF

abundance: NA
v_gene: TRBV7-2
d_gene: NA
j_gene: TRBJ1-6
CDR3nt: TGTGCCAGCGCTATTCCCCAACGCGGGACCAATTCACCCCTCCACTTT
CDR3aa: CASAIPQRGTNSPLHF

abundance: NA
v_gene: TRBV7-2
d_gene: TRBD1
j_gene: TRBJ2-2
CDR3nt: TGTGCCAGCAGCTCAGACAGGGACACCGGGGAGCTGTTTTTT
CDR3aa: CASSSDRDTGELFF

abundance: once
v_gene: TRBV5-1
d_gene: NA
j_gene: TRBJ1-2
CDR3nt: TGCGCCAGCAGCTTGGACGGGGGACGCCAAAACCCACACTATGGCTACACCTTC
CDR3aa: CASSLDGGRQNPHYGYTF

abundance: NA
v_gene: TRBV6-5
d_gene: NA
j_gene: TRBJ1-5
CDR3nt: TGTGCCAGCAGGAAAGGGAGGGAATACCAGCCCCAGCATTTT
CDR3aa: CASRKGREYQPQHF

abundance: once
v_gene: TRBV7-2
d_gene: NA
j_gene: TRBJ2-7
CDR3nt: TGTGCCAGCAGCTTAGTTTACGAGCAGTACTTC
CDR3aa: CASSLVYEQYF

abundance: NA
v_gene: TRBV28
d_gene: TRBD1
j_gene: TRBJ1-4
CDR3nt: TGTGCCAGCAATCCCTCTTCCGTGGGACAGACTAATGAAAAACTGTTTTTT
CDR3aa: CASNPSSVGQTNEKLFF

abundance: NA
v_gene: TRBV7-2
d_gene: NA
j_gene: TRBJ2-3
CDR3nt: TGTGCCAGCAGCTTAGTATACCAGACCCCAAGGTGGGCAGATACGCAGTATTTT
CDR3aa: CASSLVYQTPRWADTQYF

abundance: NA
v_gene: TRBV27
d_gene: TRBD2
j_gene: TRBJ2-3
CDR3nt: TGTGCCAGCAGGCGGGTCGGGGGGGCCCCAGATACGCAGTATTTT
CDR3aa: CASRRVGGAPDTQYF

abundance: NA
v_gene: TRBV10-3
d_gene: NA
j_gene: TRBJ1-1
CDR3nt: TGTGCCACCCACTTAGGGCCGGCTTGGGGTGAAGCTTTCTTT
CDR3aa: CATHLGPAWGEAFF

abundance: NA
v_gene: TRBV6-5
d_gene: NA
j_gene: TRBJ2-7
CDR3nt: TGTGCCAGCAGTAACCCGGGTGGGAGGACCTACGAGCAGTACTTC
CDR3aa: CASSNPGGRTYEQYF

abundance: NA
v_gene: TRBV18
d_gene: TRBD1
j_gene: TRBJ2-7
CDR3nt: TGTGCCAGCACGGGACAGGGTAACTACGAGCAGTACTTC
CDR3aa: CASTGQGNYEQYF

abundance: NA
v_gene: TRBV27
d_gene: NA
j_gene: TRBJ2-3
CDR3nt: TGTGCCAGCAAGTCAGGCTACACCCCCACAGATACGCAGTATTTT
CDR3aa: CASKSGYTPTDTQYF

abundance: once
v_gene: TRBV7-8
d_gene: NA
j_gene: TRBJ1-1
CDR3nt: TGTGCCAGCAGCTTAAGGGTCGGGAACACTGAAGCTTTCTTT
CDR3aa: CASSLRVGNTEAFF

abundance: NA
v_gene: TRBV2
d_gene: NA
j_gene: TRBJ1-2
CDR3nt: TGTGCCAGCAGCAAAGGGGGAGGGGTCAGAAGCTACACCTTC
CDR3aa: CASSKGGGVRSYTF

abundance: NA
v_gene: TRBV29-1
d_gene: NA
j_gene: TRBJ2-3
CDR3nt: TGCAGCGTTGTGGAGGGGCCAGATACGCAGTATTTT
CDR3aa: CSVVEGPDTQYF

abundance: NA
v_gene: TRBV4-2
d_gene: TRBD2
j_gene: TRBJ2-7
CDR3nt: TGTGCCAGCAGCCCGCAGGAGGGAGGGGCCCTAGCCTACGAGCAGTACTTC
CDR3aa: CASSPQEGGALAYEQYF

abundance: NA
v_gene: TRBV2
d_gene: NA
j_gene: TRBJ1-3
CDR3nt: TGTGCCAGCAGTGAGTCTAATTCGGGAAACACCATATATTTT
CDR3aa: CASSESNSGNTIYF

abundance: NA
v_gene: TRBV18
d_gene: TRBD2
j_gene: TRBJ2-7
CDR3nt: TGTGCCAGCTCACCACCGCCTAGCGGGAATGAGCAGTACTTC
CDR3aa: CASSPPPSGNEQYF

abundance: NA
v_gene: TRBV30
d_gene: NA
j_gene: TRBJ1-4
CDR3nt: TGTGCCTGGAGTGGAAGTCGGGGGGTTGGTGAAAAACTGTTTTTT
CDR3aa: CAWSGSRGVGEKLFF

abundance: NA
v_gene: TRBV11-1
d_gene: NA
j_gene: TRBJ2-7
CDR3nt: TGTGCCAGCAGCTTTGGAAGTTACGAGCAGTACTTC
CDR3aa: CASSFGSYEQYF

abundance: NA
v_gene: TRBV6-1
d_gene: TRBD2
j_gene: TRBJ2-7
CDR3nt: TGTGCCAGCGCCGTACCGGGGACTACTTACGAGCAGTACTTC
CDR3aa: CASAVPGTTYEQYF

abundance: NA
v_gene: TRBV19
d_gene: NA
j_gene: TRBJ1-5
CDR3nt: TGTGCCAGTAGTTCCCGGGGCTCTTATCAGCCCCAGCATTTT
CDR3aa: CASSSRGSYQPQHF